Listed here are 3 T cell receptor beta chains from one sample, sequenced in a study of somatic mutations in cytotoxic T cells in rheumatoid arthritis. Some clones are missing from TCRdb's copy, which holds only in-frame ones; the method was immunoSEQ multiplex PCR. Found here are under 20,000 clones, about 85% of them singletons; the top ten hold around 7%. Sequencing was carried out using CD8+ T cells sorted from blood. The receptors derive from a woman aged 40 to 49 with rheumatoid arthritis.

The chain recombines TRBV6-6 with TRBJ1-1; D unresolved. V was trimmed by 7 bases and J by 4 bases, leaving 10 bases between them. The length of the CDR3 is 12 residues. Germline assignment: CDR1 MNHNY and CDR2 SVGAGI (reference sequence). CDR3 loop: CASTTEGTEAFF. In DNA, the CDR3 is TGTGCCAGCACAACTGAGGGCACTGAAGCTTTCTTT.

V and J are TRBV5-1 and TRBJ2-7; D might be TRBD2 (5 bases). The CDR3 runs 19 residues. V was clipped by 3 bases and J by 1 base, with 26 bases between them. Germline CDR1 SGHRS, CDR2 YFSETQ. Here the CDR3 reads CASSSQNPTEGRISYEQYF. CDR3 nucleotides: TGCGCCAGCAGCTCCCAAAATCCAACCGAGGGCCGGATTTCCTACGAGCAGTACTTC. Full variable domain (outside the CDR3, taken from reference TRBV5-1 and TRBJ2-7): KAGVTQTPRYLIKTRGQQVTLSCSPISGHRSVSWYQQTPGQGLQFLFEYFSETQRNKGNFPGRFSGRQFSNSRSEMNVSTLELGDSALYLCASSSQNPTEGRISYEQYFGPGTRLTVT.

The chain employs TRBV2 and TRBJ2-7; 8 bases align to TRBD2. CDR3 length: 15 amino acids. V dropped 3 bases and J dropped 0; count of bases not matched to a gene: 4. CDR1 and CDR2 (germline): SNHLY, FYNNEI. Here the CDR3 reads CASSEGREDSYEQYF. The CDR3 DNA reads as TGTGCCAGCAGTGAGGGGCGGGAGGACTCCTACGAGCAGTACTTC.